This TCR beta chain was identified in a study of CD8+CD57+ T cells in acquired aplastic anemia. Study background: Sorted cells (CD4+ and CD8+) yielded DNA amounts that averaged about 3.4 ug. Around 11 million reads, on average, were obtained for CD4+ cells from healthy donors.

Profiling that covered TCR beta VDJ and CDR3 relied on genomic DNA as its template. TCRdb re-derived calls from the reads in MiXCR, one entry per CDR3 protein. The sample holds 400,000 to 450,000 distinct CDR3 sequences, 55% to 75% seen once. This CDR3 has 15 residues. In germline, CDR1 is SNHLY, CDR2 FYNNEI. Trimming took off 4 bases at V and 12 bases at J, with 24 bases between the two ends. General study findings and limits: Between the patient and control groups, CD8+ Simpson's diversity did not differ significantly. Roughly 28 was the count of CD8+ CDR3 sequences that patients shared with controls.

With respect to this clonotype: Its antigen is not known.

Sequences were obtained from sorted CD4+, CD8+, or CD8+CD57+ T cells (not recorded which) from PBMCs. V is TRBV2 and J is TRBJ1-2; D remains unclear. The sequence derives from a human donor in good health, serving as a control. The CDR3 sequence is CASSGGPFIRYADTF. The CDR3 DNA reads TGTGCCAGCAGTGGAGGCCCTTTTATCAGATACGCCGACACCTTC.